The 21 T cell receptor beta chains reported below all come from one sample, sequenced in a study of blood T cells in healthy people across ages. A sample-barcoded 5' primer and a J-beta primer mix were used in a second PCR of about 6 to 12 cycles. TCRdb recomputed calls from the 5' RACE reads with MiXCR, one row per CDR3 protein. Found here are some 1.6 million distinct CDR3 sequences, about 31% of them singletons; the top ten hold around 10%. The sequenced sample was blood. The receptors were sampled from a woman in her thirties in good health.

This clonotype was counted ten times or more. The CDR3 DNA is TGTGCCAGCAGTCGGAGAGGGGGACTAGCGTTCTTC. Protein sequence: CASSRRGGLAFF. V gene TRBV3-1 combines with J gene TRBJ2-1, with 9 bases lining up with TRBD2. CDR3 size: 12 residues. V lost 6 bases and J lost 15; bases outside the gene matches: 9. In germline, CDR1 is LGHDT, CDR2 YNNKEL (reference sequence).

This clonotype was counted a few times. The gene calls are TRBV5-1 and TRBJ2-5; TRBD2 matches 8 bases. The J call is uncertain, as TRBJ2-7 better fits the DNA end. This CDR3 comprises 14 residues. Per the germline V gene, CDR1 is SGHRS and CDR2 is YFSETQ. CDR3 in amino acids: CASSSGGGQYEQYF. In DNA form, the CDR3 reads TGCGCCAGCAGCTCCGGGGGGGGACAATACGAGCAGTACTTC.

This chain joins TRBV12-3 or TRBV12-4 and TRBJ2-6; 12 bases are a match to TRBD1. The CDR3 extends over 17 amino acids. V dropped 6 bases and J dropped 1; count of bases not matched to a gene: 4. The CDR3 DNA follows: TGTGCCAGCAGGCCGGGACAGGGGGCGTCTGGGGCCAACGTCCTGACTTTC. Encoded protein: CASRPGQGASGANVLTF.

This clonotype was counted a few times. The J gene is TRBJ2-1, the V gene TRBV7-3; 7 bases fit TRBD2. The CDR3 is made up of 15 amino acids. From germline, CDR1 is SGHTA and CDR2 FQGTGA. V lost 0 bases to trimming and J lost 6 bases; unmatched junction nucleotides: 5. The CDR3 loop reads CASSLTSTSFNEQFF. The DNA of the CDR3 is TGTGCCAGCAGCTTAACGTCGACTAGCTTCAATGAGCAGTTCTTC.

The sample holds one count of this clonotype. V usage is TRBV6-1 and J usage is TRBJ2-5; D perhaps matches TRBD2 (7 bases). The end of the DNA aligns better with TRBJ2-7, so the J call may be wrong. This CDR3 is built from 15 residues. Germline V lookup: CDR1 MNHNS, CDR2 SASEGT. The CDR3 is CASSENGGAVYEQYF. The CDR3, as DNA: TGTGCCAGCAGTGAAAATGGGGGGGCGGTATACGAGCAGTACTTC.

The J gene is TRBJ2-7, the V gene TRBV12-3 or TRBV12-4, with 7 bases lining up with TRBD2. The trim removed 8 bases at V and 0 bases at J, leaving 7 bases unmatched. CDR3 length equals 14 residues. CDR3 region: CASQAGRSSYEQYF. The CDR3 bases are TGTGCCAGCCAAGCGGGGAGGAGCTCCTACGAGCAGTACTTC.

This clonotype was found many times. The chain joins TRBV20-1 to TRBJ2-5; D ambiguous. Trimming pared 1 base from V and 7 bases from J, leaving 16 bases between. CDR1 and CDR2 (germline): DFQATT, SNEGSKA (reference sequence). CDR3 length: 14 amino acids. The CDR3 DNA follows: TGCAGTGCTAGAGGTGTGGAATACCAGTGGACCCAGTACTTC. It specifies CSARGVEYQWTQYF.

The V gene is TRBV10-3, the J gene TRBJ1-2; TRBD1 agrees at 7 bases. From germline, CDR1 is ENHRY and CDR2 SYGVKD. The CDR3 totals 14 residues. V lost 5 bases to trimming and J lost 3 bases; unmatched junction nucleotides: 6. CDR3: CAISLQGPDYGYTF. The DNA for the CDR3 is TGTGCCATCAGTTTACAGGGGCCAGACTATGGCTACACCTTC.

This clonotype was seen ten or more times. The CDR3 loop is CSVGADTQYF. Here the CDR3 DNA reads TGCAGCGTTGGTGCAGATACGCAGTATTTT. This chain uses TRBV29-1 with TRBJ2-3; D is undetermined. Germline CDR1 SQVTM, CDR2 ANQGSEA. The V gene lost 4 bases and the J gene lost 4 bases, with 3 bases spanning the gap. The CDR3 covers 10 residues.

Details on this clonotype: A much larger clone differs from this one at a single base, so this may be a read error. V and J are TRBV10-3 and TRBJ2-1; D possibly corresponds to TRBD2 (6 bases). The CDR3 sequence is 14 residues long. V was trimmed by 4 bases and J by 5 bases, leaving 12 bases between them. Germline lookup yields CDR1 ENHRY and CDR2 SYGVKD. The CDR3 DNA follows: TGTGCCATCAGTGGTCTAGCGCCGGACAATGAGCAGTTCTTC. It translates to CAISGLAPDNEQFF.

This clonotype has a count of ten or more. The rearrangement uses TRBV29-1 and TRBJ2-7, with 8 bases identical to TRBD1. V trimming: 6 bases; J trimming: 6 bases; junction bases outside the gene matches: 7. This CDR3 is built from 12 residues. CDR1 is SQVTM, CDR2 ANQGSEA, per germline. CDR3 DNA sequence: TGCAGCGTGGGACCGGGGACAGGCGAGCAGTACTTC. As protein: CSVGPGTGEQYF.

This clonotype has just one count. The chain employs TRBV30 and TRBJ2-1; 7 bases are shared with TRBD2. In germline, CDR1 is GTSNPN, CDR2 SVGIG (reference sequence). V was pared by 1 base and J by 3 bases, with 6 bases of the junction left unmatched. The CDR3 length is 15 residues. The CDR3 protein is CAWSEAGAGYNEQFF. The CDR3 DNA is TGTGCCTGGAGTGAGGCGGGAGCGGGCTACAATGAGCAGTTCTTC.

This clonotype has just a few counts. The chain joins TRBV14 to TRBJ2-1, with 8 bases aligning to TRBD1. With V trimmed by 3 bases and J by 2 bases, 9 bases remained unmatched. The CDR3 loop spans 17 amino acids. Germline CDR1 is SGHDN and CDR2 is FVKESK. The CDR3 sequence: CASSQGFGTGAYNEQFF. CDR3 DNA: TGTGCCAGCAGCCAGGGATTCGGGACAGGTGCCTACAATGAGCAGTTCTTC.

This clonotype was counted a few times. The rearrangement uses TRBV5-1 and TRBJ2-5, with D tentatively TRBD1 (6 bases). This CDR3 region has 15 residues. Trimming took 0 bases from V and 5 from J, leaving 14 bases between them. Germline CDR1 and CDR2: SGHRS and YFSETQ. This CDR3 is CASSLGDQGMETQYF. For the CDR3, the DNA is TGCGCCAGCAGCTTGGGGGACCAGGGGATGGAGACCCAGTACTTC.

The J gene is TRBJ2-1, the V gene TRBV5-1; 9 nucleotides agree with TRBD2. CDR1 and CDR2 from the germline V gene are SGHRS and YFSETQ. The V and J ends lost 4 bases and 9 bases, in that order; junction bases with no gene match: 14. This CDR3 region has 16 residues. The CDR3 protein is CASSAGNSGGPSEQFF. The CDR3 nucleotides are TGCGCCAGCAGCGCCGGAAATAGCGGGGGCCCCAGTGAGCAGTTCTTC.

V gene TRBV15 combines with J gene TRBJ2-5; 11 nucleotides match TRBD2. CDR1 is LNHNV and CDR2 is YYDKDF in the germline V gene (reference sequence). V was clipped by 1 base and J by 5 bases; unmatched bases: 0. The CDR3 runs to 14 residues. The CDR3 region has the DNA TGTGCCACCAGCAGAGGGACTAGCGGGGAGACCCAGTACTTC. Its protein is CATSRGTSGETQYF. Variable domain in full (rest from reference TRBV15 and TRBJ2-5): DAMVIQNPRYQVTQFGKPVTLSCSQTLNHNVMYWYQQKSSQAPKLLFHYYDKDFNNEADTPDNFQSRRPNTSFCFLDIRSPGLGDTAMYLCATSRGTSGETQYFGPGTRLLVL.

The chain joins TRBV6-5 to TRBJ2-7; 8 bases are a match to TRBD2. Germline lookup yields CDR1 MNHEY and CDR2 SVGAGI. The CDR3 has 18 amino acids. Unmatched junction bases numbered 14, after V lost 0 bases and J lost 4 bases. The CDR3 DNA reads TGTGCCAGCAGTTACTCGAGGGACCTTCGCGGGGGGTTTTACGAGCAGTACTTC. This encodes CASSYSRDLRGGFYEQYF.

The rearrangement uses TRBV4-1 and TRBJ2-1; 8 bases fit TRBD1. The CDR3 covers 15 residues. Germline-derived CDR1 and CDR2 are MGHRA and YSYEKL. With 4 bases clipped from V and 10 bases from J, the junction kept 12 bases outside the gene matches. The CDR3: CASSPGVQGAYEQFF. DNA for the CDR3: TGCGCCAGCAGCCCAGGGGTCCAGGGGGCCTACGAGCAGTTCTTC.

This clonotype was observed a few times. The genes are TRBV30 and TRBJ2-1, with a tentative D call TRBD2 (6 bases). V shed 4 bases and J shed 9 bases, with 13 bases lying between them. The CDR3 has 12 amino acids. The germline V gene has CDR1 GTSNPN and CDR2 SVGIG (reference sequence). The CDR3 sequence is CAWTREKGEQFF. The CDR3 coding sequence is TGTGCCTGGACCCGGGAGAAGGGTGAGCAGTTCTTC. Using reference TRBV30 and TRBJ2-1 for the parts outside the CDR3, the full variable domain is SQTIHQWPATLVQPVGSPLSLECTVEGTSNPNLYWYRQAAGRGLQLLFYSVGIGQISSEVPQNLSASRPQDRQFILSSKKLLLSDSGFYLCAWTREKGEQFFGPGTRLTVL.

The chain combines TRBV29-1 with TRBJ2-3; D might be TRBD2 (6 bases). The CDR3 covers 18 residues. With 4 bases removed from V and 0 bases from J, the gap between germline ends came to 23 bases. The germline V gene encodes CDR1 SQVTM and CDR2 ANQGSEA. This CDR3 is CSVAALLGTPASTDTQYF. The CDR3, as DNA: TGCAGCGTTGCTGCACTACTCGGGACTCCCGCAAGCACAGATACGCAGTATTTT.

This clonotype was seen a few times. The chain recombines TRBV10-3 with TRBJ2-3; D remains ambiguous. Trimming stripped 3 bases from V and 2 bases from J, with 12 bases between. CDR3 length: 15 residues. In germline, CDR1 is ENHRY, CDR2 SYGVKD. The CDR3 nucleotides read TGTGCCATCAGTGATTCTCCTCAAACCACAGATACGCAGTATTTT. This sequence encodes CAISDSPQTTDTQYF.